These T cell receptor beta chains were read from a single sample in a study of regulatory T cells in long-lasting Graves disease. MiXCR, applied by TCRdb to the multiplex PCR reads, yields one record per CDR3 protein. The sample records over 350,000 distinct CDR3 sequences, about 14% being singletons. The data also belong to a second study, concerning T cells in Graves' hyperthyroidism and ophthalmopathy.

The sample consisted of peripheral blood mononuclear cells (PBMCs), taken at new diagnosis, from a patient treated with antithyroid drugs. These receptors all come from a woman aged 45-65 years with Graves disease. The CDR3 runs from the conserved cysteine through the conserved F or W. Each record gives: clone size, V gene, J gene, CDR3 protein. A clone size is listed for some rows: how often the clone was seen (once, few, many), or a class if it is expanded.

-,TRBV28,TRBJ2-3,CASSLSGLAGVDTQYF
many,TRBV11-2,TRBJ2-1,CASSSRTGPNHNEQFF
-,TRBV20-1,TRBJ2-1,CSARDPSGTYGYNEQFF
few,TRBV10-3,TRBJ2-2,CAISEISGRTTGELFF
few,TRBV5-1,TRBJ1-2,CASSLGLQGNGYTF
few,TRBV29-1,TRBJ2-1,CSVGAPGEHPYNEQFF
-,TRBV10-3,TRBJ2-7,CATGYGTTYEQYF
many,TRBV5-1,TRBJ2-7,CASAGSGTYDEQYF
many,TRBV7-8,TRBJ2-7,CASSLAEGSYEQYF
many,TRBV5-4,TRBJ1-2,CASSSGPGLTDYGYTF
many,TRBV6-1,TRBJ2-3,CASMIGTSATDTQYF
few,TRBV20-1,TRBJ2-7,CSARSGLAGHYEQYF
many,TRBV5-6,TRBJ1-2,CASSLGSLARGYTF
few,TRBV29-1,TRBJ2-7,CSVVELAGGLGDEQYF
-,TRBV20-1,TRBJ1-3,CSARDSVYGSRKGNTIYF
-,TRBV2,TRBJ1-5,CASSELGVRGQPQHF
many,TRBV6-9,TRBJ2-5,CASSFLGLAGETQYF
few,TRBV13,TRBJ2-3,CASKKGLAIGDTQYF
-,TRBV2,TRBJ1-2,CASSVDRWAHF